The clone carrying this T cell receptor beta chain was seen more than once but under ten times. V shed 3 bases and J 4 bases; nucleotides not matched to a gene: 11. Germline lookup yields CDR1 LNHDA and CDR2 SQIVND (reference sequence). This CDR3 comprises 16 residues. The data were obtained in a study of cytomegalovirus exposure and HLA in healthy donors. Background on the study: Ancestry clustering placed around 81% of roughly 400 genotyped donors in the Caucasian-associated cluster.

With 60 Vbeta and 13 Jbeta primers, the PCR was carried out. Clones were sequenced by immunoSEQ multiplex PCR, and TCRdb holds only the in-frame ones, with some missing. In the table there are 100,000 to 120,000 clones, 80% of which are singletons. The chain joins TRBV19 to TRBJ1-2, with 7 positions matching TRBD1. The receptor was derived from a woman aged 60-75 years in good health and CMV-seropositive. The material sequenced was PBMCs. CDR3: CASSIATGSTLYGYTF. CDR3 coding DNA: TGTGCCAGTAGTATCGCGACAGGGTCTACGCTCTATGGCTACACCTTC.